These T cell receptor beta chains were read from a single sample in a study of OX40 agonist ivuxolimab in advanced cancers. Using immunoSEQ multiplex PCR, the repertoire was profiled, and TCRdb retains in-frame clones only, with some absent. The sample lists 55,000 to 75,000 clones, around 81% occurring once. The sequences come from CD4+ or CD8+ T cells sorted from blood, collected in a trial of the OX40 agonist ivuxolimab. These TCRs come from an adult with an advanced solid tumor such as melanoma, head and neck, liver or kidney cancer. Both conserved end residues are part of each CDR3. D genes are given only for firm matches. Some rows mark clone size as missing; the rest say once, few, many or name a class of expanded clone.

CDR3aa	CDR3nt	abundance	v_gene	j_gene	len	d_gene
CASSQDPGPYGYTF	TGTGCCAGCAGCCAAGACCCGGGGCCCTATGGCTACACCTTC	.	TRBV14	TRBJ1-2	14	.
CASSPAYSGSYEQYF	TGTGCCAGCAGCCCCGCTTATAGTGGATCCTACGAGCAGTACTTC	.	TRBV6-5	TRBJ2-7	15	.
CASQQGRGNEKLFF	TGTGCCAGCCAACAGGGGAGGGGAAATGAAAAACTGTTTTTT	.	TRBV19	TRBJ1-4	14	TRBD1
CASSLMGQGYGYTF	TGTGCCAGCAGCTTAATGGGACAGGGATATGGCTACACCTTC	.	TRBV7-9	TRBJ1-2	14	TRBD1
CASSLRDREVYEQYF	TGTGCCAGCAGCCTCCGGGACAGGGAAGTCTACGAGCAGTACTTC	.	TRBV27	TRBJ2-7	15	TRBD1
CASSSIRPPETQYF	TGTGCCAGCAGCTCCATTCGACCCCCGGAGACCCAGTACTTC	few	TRBV7-9	TRBJ2-5	14	.
CASSEAWTGVNTEAFF	TGTGCCAGCAGTGAAGCGTGGACAGGGGTGAACACTGAAGCTTTCTTT	.	TRBV6-1	TRBJ1-1	16	TRBD1
CASSYMRAGGYNEQFF	TGTGCCAGCAGTTACATGAGGGCGGGAGGGTACAATGAGCAGTTCTTC	.	TRBV6-5	TRBJ2-1	16	TRBD2
CASRRIHRGGTGNTIYF	TGTGCCAGCAGACGAATCCACAGGGGTGGGACTGGAAACACCATATATTTT	.	TRBV28	TRBJ1-3	17	TRBD1
CASSEEGRADTQYF	TGCGCCAGCAGCGAAGAGGGCCGGGCAGATACGCAGTATTTT	once	TRBV5-1	TRBJ2-3	14	.
CASQTGGKGYTF	TGTGCCAGCCAGACAGGGGGCAAGGGCTACACCTTC	.	TRBV28	TRBJ1-2	12	TRBD1
CASSFWPPGNTEAFF	TGTGCCAGCAGCTTTTGGCCCCCCGGAAACACTGAAGCTTTCTTT	.	TRBV7-9	TRBJ1-1	15	.
CAWSIQETQYF	TGTGCCTGGAGCATCCAAGAGACCCAGTACTTC	.	TRBV30	TRBJ2-5	11	.
CASSQQGTSLNEKLFF	TGTGCCAGCAGCCAACAGGGTACGAGTCTAAATGAAAAACTGTTTTTT	.	TRBV16	TRBJ1-4	16	.
CASSAGTTSHGPTDTQYF	TGTGCCAGCAGCGCGGGGACTACTAGCCACGGTCCCACAGATACGCAGTATTTT	.	TRBV9	TRBJ2-3	18	TRBD2
CATSRGIETYEQYF	TGTGCCACCAGCAGAGGGATCGAAACCTACGAGCAGTACTTC	.	TRBV15	TRBJ2-7	14	.
CASSSGRQGVYEQYF	TGTGCCAGCAGCTCTGGGCGACAGGGGGTCTACGAGCAGTACTTC	.	TRBV7-8	TRBJ2-7	15	TRBD1
CASSLAGGNEKLFF	TGTGCCAGCAGCTTAGCTGGGGGTAATGAAAAACTGTTTTTT	.	TRBV7-9	TRBJ1-4	14	.
CASRATGQGATEAFF	TGTGCCAGCAGAGCTACGGGACAGGGGGCGACTGAAGCTTTCTTT	.	TRBV2	TRBJ1-1	15	TRBD1
CASSDSLSGGTTDTQYF	TGTGCCAGCAGTGACTCCTTGAGCGGGGGGACCACAGATACGCAGTATTTT	few	TRBV6-4	TRBJ2-3	17	TRBD2
CASTLPTGSQPQHF	TGTGCCAGCACCCTCCCGACAGGGAGTCAGCCCCAGCATTTT	.	TRBV28	TRBJ1-5	14	TRBD1
CASSQVGTGVTQYF	TGTGCCAGCAGCCAGGTCGGGACGGGGGTTACGCAGTATTTT	.	TRBV7-9	TRBJ2-3	14	.
CSAREDRAGPF	TGCAGTGCTAGAGAGGACAGGGCGGGCCCCTTC	.	TRBV20-1	TRBJ1-2	11	TRBD1
CASSLGQLAGGQETQYF	TGCGCCAGCAGCTTGGGCCAACTAGCGGGGGGCCAAGAGACCCAGTACTTC	.	TRBV5-1	TRBJ2-5	17	TRBD2
CASSLGDGYEQYF	TGTGCCAGCAGCCTAGGTGACGGTTACGAGCAGTACTTC	.	TRBV11-2	TRBJ2-7	13	.
CASRKTDYEQYF	TGTGCCAGCAGAAAGACAGACTACGAGCAGTACTTC	.	TRBV27	TRBJ2-7	12	.
CASSLSNVGYEQFF	TGTGCCAGCAGTTTATCGAATGTGGGCTATGAGCAGTTCTTC	.	TRBV27	TRBJ2-1	14	.
CASTGRGSGNTIYF	TGTGCCAGCACCGGTCGGGGAAGTGGAAACACCATATATTTT	few	TRBV6-6	TRBJ1-3	14	.
CASSSGLAGGETQYF	TGTGCCAGCAGCTCGGGACTAGCGGGAGGAGAGACCCAGTACTTC	.	TRBV7-3	TRBJ2-5	15	TRBD2
CASNHGQGTGELFF	TGCGCCAGCAACCATGGACAGGGCACCGGGGAGCTGTTTTTT	.	TRBV5-1	TRBJ2-2	14	TRBD1
CASSEKASRGRQETQYF	TGTGCCAGCAGTGAAAAGGCTAGCAGAGGGCGCCAAGAGACCCAGTACTTC	.	TRBV2	TRBJ2-5	17	.
CASSQDFVSGALYEQYF	TGCGCCAGCAGCCAAGATTTTGTGTCGGGGGCCCTCTACGAGCAGTACTTC	.	TRBV4-3	TRBJ2-7	17	.
CASSPGPTSNEQYF	TGTGCCAGCAGCCCGGGCCCCACATCCAACGAGCAGTACTTC	.	TRBV28	TRBJ2-7	14	.
CASSQEAGGWGRYTDTQYF	TGCGCCAGCAGCCAAGAAGCAGGCGGGTGGGGACGGTACACAGATACGCAGTATTTT	few	TRBV4-3	TRBJ2-3	19	.
CASSPRTGPYGYTF	TGTGCCAGCAGTCCCCGGACAGGGCCGTATGGCTACACCTTC	.	TRBV28	TRBJ1-2	14	TRBD1
CASSVDPNYGYTF	TGTGCCAGCAGCGTAGATCCTAACTATGGCTACACCTTC	few	TRBV9	TRBJ1-2	13	.
CASSLKGDGYTF	TGTGCCAGCAGTTTAAAGGGAGATGGCTACACCTTC	.	TRBV27	TRBJ1-2	12	.
CASSQGSEQYF	TGCGCCAGCAGCCAGGGGTCCGAGCAGTACTTC	.	TRBV4-1	TRBJ2-7	11	.
CASSQERLSGNTIYF	TGTGCCAGCAGCCAGGAGCGACTTTCTGGAAACACCATATATTTT	.	TRBV4-2	TRBJ1-3	15	.
CASSLGWSGNTEAFF	TGTGCCAGCAGCTTAGGATGGTCGGGGAACACTGAAGCTTTCTTT	.	TRBV11-2	TRBJ1-1	15	.
CASSVRTATYEQYF	TGTGCCAGCAGCGTGCGGACAGCTACCTACGAGCAGTACTTC	.	TRBV5-8	TRBJ2-7	14	.
CASSSPGSSMNTEAFF	TGTGCCAGTAGTTCCCCGGGCAGCTCCATGAACACTGAAGCTTTCTTT	.	TRBV19	TRBJ1-1	16	.
CASSLNGGFLHF	TGTGCCAGCAGCTTAAACGGGGGTTTTCTCCACTTT	.	TRBV7-9	TRBJ1-6	12	.
CASSSRGGDYGNTIYF	TGTGCCAGCAGCTCCCGAGGAGGGGACTATGGAAACACCATATATTTT	.	TRBV7-8	TRBJ1-3	16	.
CASSYSGTPGPTQYF	TGTGCCAGCAGTTATTCCGGGACCCCGGGCCCGACCCAGTACTTC	.	TRBV6-5	TRBJ2-5	15	.
CASSQRQGTSGELFF	TGCGCCAGCAGCCAAAGACAGGGTACTTCAGGGGAGCTGTTTTTT	.	TRBV4-1	TRBJ2-2	15	TRBD1
CASSSIKGSQGQETQYF	TGTGCCAGCAGTTCGATTAAGGGGAGTCAGGGGCAAGAGACCCAGTACTTC	.	TRBV28	TRBJ2-5	17	.
CASSLVVVDVKGETQYF	TGTGCCAGCAGCTTGGTCGTGGTTGACGTCAAGGGGGAGACCCAGTACTTC	few	TRBV5-4	TRBJ2-5	17	.
CASSRLSGTRNEQFF	TGTGCCAGCAGCCGTCTGAGCGGGACGCGCAATGAGCAGTTCTTC	.	TRBV6-5	TRBJ2-1	15	TRBD2
CASSSDPKVNYGYTF	TGTGCCAGCAGCTCCGACCCAAAAGTAAACTATGGCTACACCTTC	few	TRBV7-2	TRBJ1-2	15	.
CASSEASNSPLHF	TGTGCCAGTAGCGAGGCGAGTAATTCACCCCTCCACTTT	.	TRBV19	TRBJ1-6	13	.
CASSEGAAQPQHF	TGTGCCAGCAGTGAAGGGGCGGCTCAGCCCCAGCATTTT	few	TRBV6-4	TRBJ1-5	13	.
CASSLEPGQGNTIYF	TGCGCCAGCAGCTTGGAACCAGGGCAAGGAAACACCATATATTTT	.	TRBV5-1	TRBJ1-3	15	.